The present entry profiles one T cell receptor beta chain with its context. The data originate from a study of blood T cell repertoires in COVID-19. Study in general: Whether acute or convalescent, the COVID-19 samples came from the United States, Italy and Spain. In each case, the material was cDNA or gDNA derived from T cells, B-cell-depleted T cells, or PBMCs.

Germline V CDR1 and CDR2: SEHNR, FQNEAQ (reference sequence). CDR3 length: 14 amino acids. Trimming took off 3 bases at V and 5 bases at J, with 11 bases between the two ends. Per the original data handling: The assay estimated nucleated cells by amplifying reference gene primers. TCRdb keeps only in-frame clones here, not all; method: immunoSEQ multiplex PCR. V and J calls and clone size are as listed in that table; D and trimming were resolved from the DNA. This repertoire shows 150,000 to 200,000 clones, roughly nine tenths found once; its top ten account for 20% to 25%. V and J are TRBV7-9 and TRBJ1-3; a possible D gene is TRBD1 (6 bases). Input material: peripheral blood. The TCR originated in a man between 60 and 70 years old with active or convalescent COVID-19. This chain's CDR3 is CASSFTDSRNTIYF. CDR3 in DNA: TGTGCCAGCAGCTTCACGGACAGTAGAAACACCATATATTTT.